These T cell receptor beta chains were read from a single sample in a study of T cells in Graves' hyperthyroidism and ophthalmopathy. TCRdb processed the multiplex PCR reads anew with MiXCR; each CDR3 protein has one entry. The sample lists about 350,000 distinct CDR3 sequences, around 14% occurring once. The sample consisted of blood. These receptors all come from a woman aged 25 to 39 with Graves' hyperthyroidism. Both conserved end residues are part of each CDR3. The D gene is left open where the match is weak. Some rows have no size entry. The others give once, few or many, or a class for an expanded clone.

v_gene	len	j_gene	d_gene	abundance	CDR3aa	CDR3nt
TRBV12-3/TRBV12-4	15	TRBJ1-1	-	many	CASSSTPRGNTEAFF	TGTGCCAGCAGTTCGACCCCTCGGGGGAACACTGAAGCTTTCTTT
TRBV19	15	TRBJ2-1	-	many	CASSIAGMGNNEQFF	TGTGCCAGTAGTATAGCGGGAATGGGGAACAATGAGCAGTTCTTC
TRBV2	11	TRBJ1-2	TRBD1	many	CASGQGDGYTF	TGTGCCAGCGGACAGGGCGATGGCTACACCTTC
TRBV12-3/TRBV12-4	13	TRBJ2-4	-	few	CASSPRGLFIQYF	TGTGCCAGCAGTCCCCGTGGACTATTCATTCAGTACTTC
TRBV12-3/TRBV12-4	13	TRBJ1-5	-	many	CASRQRDDQPQHF	TGTGCCAGCAGGCAAAGGGACGATCAGCCCCAGCATTTT
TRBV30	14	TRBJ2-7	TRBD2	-	CAWSAGGTAYEQYF	TGTGCCTGGAGCGCCGGGGGGACGGCTTACGAGCAGTACTTC
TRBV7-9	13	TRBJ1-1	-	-	CASSPSSPPEAFF	TGTGCCAGCAGCCCCAGTTCGCCCCCTGAAGCTTTCTTT
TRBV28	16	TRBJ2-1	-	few	CASRYSTVSSYNEQFF	TGTGCCAGCAGATATTCGACTGTAAGCTCCTACAATGAGCAGTTCTTC
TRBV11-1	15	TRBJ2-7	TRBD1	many	CASRGTGTESYEQYF	TGTGCCAGCAGGGGGACCGGGACAGAGTCCTACGAGCAGTACTTC
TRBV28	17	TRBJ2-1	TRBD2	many	CASSPRLAGEAYNEQFF	TGTGCCAGCAGTCCCAGACTAGCGGGGGAGGCCTACAATGAGCAGTTCTTC
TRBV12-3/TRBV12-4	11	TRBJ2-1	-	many	CASSFLGSQFF	TGTGCCAGCAGTTTTTTGGGATCGCAGTTCTTC
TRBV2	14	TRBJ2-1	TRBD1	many	CASADRDRGHEQFF	TGTGCCAGCGCAGACCGGGACAGGGGACATGAGCAGTTCTTC
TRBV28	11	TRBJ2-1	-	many	CASSTIGEQFF	TGTGCCAGCAGTACGATAGGTGAGCAGTTCTTC
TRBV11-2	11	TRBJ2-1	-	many	CASSLIDEQFF	TGTGCCAGCAGCTTAATCGATGAGCAGTTCTTC
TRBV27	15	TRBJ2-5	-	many	CASSRGAGVAETQYF	TGTGCCAGCTCACGTGGGGCAGGGGTTGCAGAGACCCAGTACTTC
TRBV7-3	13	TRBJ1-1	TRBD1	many	CASSFSRDSEAFF	TGTGCCAGCAGTTTTTCCCGGGACAGTGAAGCTTTCTTT
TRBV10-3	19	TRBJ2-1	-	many	CATRTPGQRTSGAYNEQFF	TGTGCCACCAGGACCCCGGGACAGAGAACTAGCGGAGCCTACAATGAGCAGTTCTTC
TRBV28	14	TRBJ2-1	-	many	CASSFWGNYNEQFF	TGTGCCAGCAGTTTTTGGGGAAACTACAATGAGCAGTTCTTC